Sequencing of this TCR beta chain was carried out in a study of Graves' ophthalmopathy and Graves' hyperthyroidism. Across the study: Investigators collected peripheral blood at initial diagnosis, before any treatment was given.

For repertoire sequencing, the TCR beta CDR3 regions were amplified from RNA transcripts. Scientists carried out first-round RT-PCR using HTBI primers and then a second-round multiplex PCR. Using its own MiXCR run on the multiplex PCR reads, TCRdb lists one record per CDR3 protein. The sample holds 400,000 to 500,000 distinct CDR3 sequences, 20% to 25% seen once. The CDR3 totals 14 residues. The germline V gene encodes CDR1 KGHSH and CDR2 LQKENI. V lost 6 bases and J lost 3; bases outside the gene matches: 8. This clonotype was counted ten times or more. The receptor comes from a woman under 30 with stable Graves' hyperthyroidism. V is TRBV18 and J is TRBJ2-7; TRBD1 agrees at 7 bases. The sample consisted of peripheral blood. As DNA, the CDR3 is TGTGCCAGCTCGTCGGGACAGACGCTCTACGAGCAGTACTTC. It is translated as CASSSGQTLYEQYF. The full variable domain, rest sourced from reference TRBV18 and TRBJ2-7, is NAGVMQNPRHLVRRRGQEARLRCSPMKGHSHVYWYRQLPEEGLKFMVYLQKENIIDESGMPKERFSAEFPKEGPSILRIQQVVRGDSAAYFCASSSGQTLYEQYFGPGTRLTVT.